Sequencing of this TCR beta chain was carried out in a study of blood T cell repertoires in COVID-19. Overall study context: There were acute and convalescent COVID-19 samples, and they came from the United States, Italy and Spain. Sample material is recorded as cDNA or gDNA derived from T cells, B-cell-depleted T cells, or PBMCs.

Trimming stripped 10 bases from V and 0 bases from J, with 13 bases between. CDR3 length equals 14 residues. Germline CDR1 reads MRHNA; CDR2 reads SNTAGT. In the original processing: Reference gene primers were amplified, and this amplification served to estimate nucleated cell counts. The assay was immunoSEQ multiplex PCR, and TCRdb's table has in-frame clones only and misses some. V and J calls and clone size are copied from that table; D and trimming were computed from the DNA. Altogether around 67,000 clones are present, over 65% being singletons, with the ten largest covering roughly 35%. The specimen sequenced was peripheral blood. This clonotype originated in a woman in her 70s with acute or convalescent COVID-19. The chain employs TRBV6-4 and TRBJ1-5; no firm D call. The chain's CDR3 is CATLSSNSNQPQHF. The CDR3, as DNA: TGTGCCACCCTCAGTAGCAATAGCAATCAGCCCCAGCATTTT.